A selection of T cell receptor beta chains follows, all from one sample in a study of T-cell memory formation after mild COVID-19. TCRdb recomputed calls from the 5' RACE reads with MiXCR, one row per CDR3 protein. The sample holds roughly 300,000 distinct CDR3 sequences, 15% to 20% seen once. Sequenced material: PBMCs or a T cell subset sorted from them (not recorded which). These receptors came from a man younger than 35 who had mild COVID-19 (a few samples of this study predate the infection). Cell type and time point are not known. The CDR3 runs from the conserved cysteine through the conserved F or W. Fields, in order: clone size, J gene, V gene, D gene, CDR3 DNA, CDR3 protein. The D gene is left open where the match is weak. Size values are once, few and many counts, or a class for expanded clones, and some rows have none.

clone_size: .
j_call: TRBJ1-2
v_call: TRBV28
d_call: TRBD1
cdr3_nt: TGTGCCAGCAGTGATACAGGGGCTGGCTACACCTTC
cdr3_aa: CASSDTGAGYTF

clone_size: .
j_call: TRBJ2-2
v_call: TRBV7-2
d_call: .
cdr3_nt: TGTGCCAGCAGTCGACAGGCAGCCACCGGGGAGCTGTTTTTT
cdr3_aa: CASSRQAATGELFF

clone_size: few
j_call: TRBJ1-2
v_call: TRBV20-1
d_call: .
cdr3_nt: TGCAGTGCCATCGACAGAGAGAACTATGGCTACACCTTC
cdr3_aa: CSAIDRENYGYTF

clone_size: .
j_call: TRBJ2-5
v_call: TRBV6-2/TRBV6-3
d_call: .
cdr3_nt: TGTGCCAGCAGGACCAGCGGGCGGGAGACCCAGTACTTC
cdr3_aa: CASRTSGRETQYF

clone_size: .
j_call: TRBJ2-3
v_call: TRBV29-1
d_call: TRBD2
cdr3_nt: TGCAGCGCTGGACTAGCGAAAGATACGCAGTATTTT
cdr3_aa: CSAGLAKDTQYF

clone_size: .
j_call: TRBJ1-2
v_call: TRBV4-3
d_call: TRBD1
cdr3_nt: TGCGCCAGCAGCCAAGATGCCGCGGGACAGGGGGCGAGTGGCTACACCTTC
cdr3_aa: CASSQDAAGQGASGYTF

clone_size: many
j_call: TRBJ2-5
v_call: TRBV28
d_call: TRBD1
cdr3_nt: TGTGCCAGCAGCGACAGGGTGGAGGAGACCCAGTACTTC
cdr3_aa: CASSDRVEETQYF

clone_size: .
j_call: TRBJ1-2
v_call: TRBV6-5
d_call: .
cdr3_nt: TGTGCCAGCAGTTACAGGGGCAGGAGTTCTAACTATGGCTACACCTTC
cdr3_aa: CASSYRGRSSNYGYTF

clone_size: .
j_call: TRBJ1-6
v_call: TRBV7-2
d_call: .
cdr3_nt: TGTGCCAGCAGCTTAGTACACACCCTCGATAATTCACCCCTCCACTTT
cdr3_aa: CASSLVHTLDNSPLHF

clone_size: once
j_call: TRBJ1-5
v_call: TRBV11-2
d_call: .
cdr3_nt: TGTGCCAGCAGCCCCGGGATCCCCATCGGATATCAGCCCCAGCATTTT
cdr3_aa: CASSPGIPIGYQPQHF

clone_size: .
j_call: TRBJ2-5
v_call: TRBV3-1
d_call: .
cdr3_nt: TGTGCCAGCAGTTGGACGGCTCTTCCCCAAGAGACCCAGTACTTC
cdr3_aa: CASSWTALPQETQYF

clone_size: .
j_call: TRBJ2-2
v_call: TRBV7-9
d_call: .
cdr3_nt: TGTGCCAGCAGCTGGGTGGCCGGGGAGCTGTTTTTT
cdr3_aa: CASSWVAGELFF

clone_size: .
j_call: TRBJ2-1
v_call: TRBV7-2
d_call: TRBD2
cdr3_nt: TGTGCCAGCAGCCCCGACATTCCGGGGGGGATTTTGACGGAGCAGTTCTTC
cdr3_aa: CASSPDIPGGILTEQFF

clone_size: few
j_call: TRBJ2-1
v_call: TRBV6-2/TRBV6-3
d_call: .
cdr3_nt: TGTGCCAGCATAAAAAGGTCCGAAGCGGTTGTTGAGCAGTTCTTC
cdr3_aa: CASIKRSEAVVEQFF

clone_size: few
j_call: TRBJ1-1
v_call: TRBV6-2/TRBV6-3
d_call: .
cdr3_nt: TGTGCCTCCCTCGGGCGCCGGAGGACTGAAGCTTTCTTT
cdr3_aa: CASLGRRRTEAFF

clone_size: .
j_call: TRBJ2-3
v_call: TRBV27
d_call: .
cdr3_nt: TGTGCCAGCAGCCCAGCCGGGGGTACGCAGTATTTT
cdr3_aa: CASSPAGGTQYF

clone_size: many
j_call: TRBJ1-2
v_call: TRBV7-9
d_call: .
cdr3_nt: TGTGCCAGCAGCGAGACAGGAGGCGGCTACACCTTC
cdr3_aa: CASSETGGGYTF

clone_size: .
j_call: TRBJ1-1
v_call: TRBV7-9
d_call: .
cdr3_nt: TGTGCCAGCAGCTCTATGGGGGTGAAGAGTCTGAACACTGAAGCTTTCTTT
cdr3_aa: CASSSMGVKSLNTEAFF

clone_size: .
j_call: TRBJ1-2
v_call: TRBV6-4
d_call: .
cdr3_nt: TGTGCCAGCAGTGACGGTAGGGGGTTCAGCTATGGCTACACCTTC
cdr3_aa: CASSDGRGFSYGYTF

clone_size: many
j_call: TRBJ2-1
v_call: TRBV5-1
d_call: TRBD2
cdr3_nt: TGCGCCAGCAGCTCCGGCGGGGGGGCTCACAATGAGCAGTTCTTC
cdr3_aa: CASSSGGGAHNEQFF

clone_size: .
j_call: TRBJ1-2
v_call: TRBV5-1
d_call: .
cdr3_nt: TGCGCCAGCGGGCGGGACCTACTGTCGGGCTACACCTTC
cdr3_aa: CASGRDLLSGYTF

clone_size: .
j_call: TRBJ1-6
v_call: TRBV6-5
d_call: TRBD1
cdr3_nt: TGTGCCAGCAGTTTGGGCCTCGGGACAGCTTATAATTCACCCCTCCACTTT
cdr3_aa: CASSLGLGTAYNSPLHF

clone_size: many
j_call: TRBJ2-1
v_call: TRBV7-7
d_call: .
cdr3_nt: TGTGCTAGCAGCTTAGGCGAGGAGTTCGAGCAGTTCTTC
cdr3_aa: CASSLGEEFEQFF

clone_size: few
j_call: TRBJ2-5
v_call: TRBV5-1
d_call: TRBD1
cdr3_nt: TGCGCCAGCAGCCGGGACAGCCAGGGGGCCCAGTACTTC
cdr3_aa: CASSRDSQGAQYF

clone_size: .
j_call: TRBJ2-3
v_call: TRBV7-9
d_call: .
cdr3_nt: TGTGCCAGCAGCTTAGCACAGGGTTCGCAGTATTTT
cdr3_aa: CASSLAQGSQYF

clone_size: .
j_call: TRBJ2-3
v_call: TRBV7-2
d_call: .
cdr3_nt: TGTGCCAGCAGCGTTAAAGGAGATACGCAGTATTTT
cdr3_aa: CASSVKGDTQYF

clone_size: many
j_call: TRBJ1-5
v_call: TRBV7-9
d_call: TRBD1
cdr3_nt: TGTGCCAGCAGCCGGACAGGGAGCAATCAGCCCCAGCATTTT
cdr3_aa: CASSRTGSNQPQHF

clone_size: few
j_call: TRBJ2-5
v_call: TRBV6-5
d_call: .
cdr3_nt: TGTGCCAGCAGTTACCCGACAGTGGGGAAAGAGACCCAGTACTTC
cdr3_aa: CASSYPTVGKETQYF

clone_size: many
j_call: TRBJ1-1
v_call: TRBV19
d_call: .
cdr3_nt: TGTGCCAGTAGTACCGGACGGACGGTGAACACTGAAGCTTTCTTT
cdr3_aa: CASSTGRTVNTEAFF

clone_size: few
j_call: TRBJ2-7
v_call: TRBV12-3/TRBV12-4
d_call: .
cdr3_nt: TGTGCCAGCAGCCCTGGACATTTCTACGAGCAGTACTTC
cdr3_aa: CASSPGHFYEQYF

clone_size: few
j_call: TRBJ2-3
v_call: TRBV19
d_call: TRBD2
cdr3_nt: TGTGCCAGTAGTAGCTTGACTAGCGCAGATACGCAGTATTTT
cdr3_aa: CASSSLTSADTQYF

clone_size: many
j_call: TRBJ2-3
v_call: TRBV7-2
d_call: .
cdr3_nt: TGTGCCAGCAGCTTAGGAGCTAGTCCCTCCATGCAGTATTTT
cdr3_aa: CASSLGASPSMQYF

clone_size: .
j_call: TRBJ2-2
v_call: TRBV24-1
d_call: TRBD1
cdr3_nt: TGTGCCACCAGTGAACTAGGGACAGCTGCGAACACCGGGGAGCTGTTTTTT
cdr3_aa: CATSELGTAANTGELFF

clone_size: few
j_call: TRBJ2-5
v_call: TRBV18
d_call: .
cdr3_nt: TGTGCCAGCTCTCCAGGACAAGCAAGAGAGACCCAGTACTTC
cdr3_aa: CASSPGQARETQYF

clone_size: few
j_call: TRBJ2-5
v_call: TRBV7-2
d_call: TRBD2
cdr3_nt: TGTGCCAGCAGCTCTGGGACTAGCCTCCAAGAGACCCAGTACTTC
cdr3_aa: CASSSGTSLQETQYF

clone_size: many
j_call: TRBJ2-5
v_call: TRBV11-2
d_call: .
cdr3_nt: TGTGCCAGCAGTACGGGGGCGCAAGAGACCCAGTACTTC
cdr3_aa: CASSTGAQETQYF

clone_size: .
j_call: TRBJ2-1
v_call: TRBV15
d_call: TRBD2
cdr3_nt: TGTGCCACCAGCAGACAGACTAGCGGCGAGCAGTTCTTC
cdr3_aa: CATSRQTSGEQFF

clone_size: few
j_call: TRBJ2-7
v_call: TRBV6-2/TRBV6-3
d_call: .
cdr3_nt: TGTGCCGGCAGTTACAGGTGGGCCTACGAGCAGTACTTC
cdr3_aa: CAGSYRWAYEQYF

clone_size: many
j_call: TRBJ2-7
v_call: TRBV6-5
d_call: .
cdr3_nt: TGTGCCAGCAGTCCTCTCCTCCGGACTCCCTACGAGCAGTACTTC
cdr3_aa: CASSPLLRTPYEQYF

clone_size: .
j_call: TRBJ2-3
v_call: TRBV4-3
d_call: .
cdr3_nt: TGCGCCAGCAGCCAGGGGTCTCCGGGGGACGTCACAGATACGCAGTATTTT
cdr3_aa: CASSQGSPGDVTDTQYF

clone_size: .
j_call: TRBJ2-7
v_call: TRBV2
d_call: TRBD1
cdr3_nt: TGTGCCAGCAGCCCGGACAGGACCTTCTCCTACGAGCAGTACTTC
cdr3_aa: CASSPDRTFSYEQYF

clone_size: few
j_call: TRBJ2-7
v_call: TRBV7-9
d_call: TRBD2
cdr3_nt: TGTGCCAGCAGCCCTTTCCGCGGGGGGCGCTACGAGCAGTACTTC
cdr3_aa: CASSPFRGGRYEQYF

clone_size: .
j_call: TRBJ1-4
v_call: TRBV5-1
d_call: TRBD1
cdr3_nt: TGCGCCAGCAGCTCGAGCCGGTGGGACAGGGAGGAACTGTTTTTT
cdr3_aa: CASSSSRWDREELFF

clone_size: .
j_call: TRBJ2-3
v_call: TRBV7-2
d_call: TRBD2
cdr3_nt: TGTGCCAGCAGCTTACGACTAGCGGGGGGGAGCACAGATACGCAGTATTTT
cdr3_aa: CASSLRLAGGSTDTQYF

clone_size: few
j_call: TRBJ2-2
v_call: TRBV13
d_call: TRBD1
cdr3_nt: TGTGCCAGCAGCTGGGACAGGGGTTTGAACACCGGGGAGCTGTTTTTT
cdr3_aa: CASSWDRGLNTGELFF

clone_size: .
j_call: TRBJ2-7
v_call: TRBV20-1
d_call: .
cdr3_nt: TGCAGTGCTAGAGGTCTGGGTTTCTCCTACGAGCAGTACTTC
cdr3_aa: CSARGLGFSYEQYF

clone_size: few
j_call: TRBJ2-5
v_call: TRBV6-5
d_call: TRBD2
cdr3_nt: TGTGCCAGCAGCGCCATCACTAGCGGCCAAGAGACCCAGTACTTC
cdr3_aa: CASSAITSGQETQYF

clone_size: .
j_call: TRBJ2-5
v_call: TRBV18
d_call: .
cdr3_nt: TGTGCCAGCTTACCGAATTACCAAGAGACCCAGTACTTC
cdr3_aa: CASLPNYQETQYF